The text below deals with one T cell receptor beta chain. Its antigen is still unknown. A junction end diverges from the germline sequence, so it may reflect a read error. These data are taken from a study of beta chain features in type 1 diabetes. Study-level points and caveats: Cells carrying high TCR expression could end up over-represented when cDNA is sequenced. Within each of all four CD4+ subsets, Type 1 diabetes patients had TCRB CDR3s that were moderately but significantly shorter. Sampled from patients, naive, central memory and Treg TCRB repertoires appeared more similar than those sampled from healthy donors.

Expressed TCRB transcripts were sequenced, since all the RNA that had been isolated was reverse transcribed. About 3.57 million reads, on average, came from each naive, central memory and regulatory T cell sample. The table came from immunoSEQ multiplex PCR; TCRdb's copy has only in-frame clones and leaves some out. The sample carries approximately 250,000 clones, roughly 15% recorded once. The CDR3 runs 18 residues. Germline V gene sequence: CDR1 LGHNA, CDR2 YNFKEQ. Sample: naive CD4+ T cells from blood. The TCR originated in a woman in her forties in good health. The chain uses TRBV4-2 and TRBJ2-3, with 14 bases that match TRBD2. Here the CDR3 DNA reads TGTGCCAGCAGCCAAGGACTAGCGGGGGGGCCGGGCACAGATATGCAGTATTTT. Its translation is CASSQGLAGGPGTDMQYF.